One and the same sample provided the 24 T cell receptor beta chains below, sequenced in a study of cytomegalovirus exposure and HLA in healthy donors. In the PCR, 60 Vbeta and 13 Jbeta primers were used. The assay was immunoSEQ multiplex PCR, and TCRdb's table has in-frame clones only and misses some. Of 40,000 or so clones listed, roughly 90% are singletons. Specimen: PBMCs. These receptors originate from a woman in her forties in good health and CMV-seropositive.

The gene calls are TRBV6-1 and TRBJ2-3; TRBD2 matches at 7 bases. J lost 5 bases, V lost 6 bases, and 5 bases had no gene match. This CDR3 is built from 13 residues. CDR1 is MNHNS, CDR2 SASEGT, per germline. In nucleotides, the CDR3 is TGTGCCAGCAGAACTTGGGAGGGAGATACGCAGTATTTT. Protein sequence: CASRTWEGDTQYF.

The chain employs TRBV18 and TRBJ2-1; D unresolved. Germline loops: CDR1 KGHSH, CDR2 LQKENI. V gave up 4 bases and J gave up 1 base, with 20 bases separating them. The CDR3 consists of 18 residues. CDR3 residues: CASSQRSVAVGSYNEQFF. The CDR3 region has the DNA TGTGCCAGCTCACAGAGGTCGGTCGCGGTCGGTTCCTACAATGAGCAGTTCTTC.

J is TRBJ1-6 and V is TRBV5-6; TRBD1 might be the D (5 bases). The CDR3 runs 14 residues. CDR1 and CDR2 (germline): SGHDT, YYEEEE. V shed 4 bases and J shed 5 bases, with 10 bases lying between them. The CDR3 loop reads CASSGGTDNSPLHF. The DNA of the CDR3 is TGTGCCAGCAGCGGGGGGACGGATAATTCACCCCTCCACTTT.

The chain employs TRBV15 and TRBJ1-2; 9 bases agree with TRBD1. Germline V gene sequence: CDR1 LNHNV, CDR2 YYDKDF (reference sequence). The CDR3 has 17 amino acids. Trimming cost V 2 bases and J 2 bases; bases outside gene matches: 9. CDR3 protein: CATSRRGGQGGNYGYTF. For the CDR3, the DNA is TGTGCCACCAGCAGACGGGGGGGACAGGGTGGCAACTATGGCTACACCTTC.

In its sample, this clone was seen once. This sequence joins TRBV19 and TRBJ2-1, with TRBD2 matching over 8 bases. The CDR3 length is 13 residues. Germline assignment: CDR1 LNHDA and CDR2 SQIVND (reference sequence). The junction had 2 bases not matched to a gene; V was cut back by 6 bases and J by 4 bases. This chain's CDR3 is CASSREGYNEQFF. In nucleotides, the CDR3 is TGTGCCAGTAGCCGGGAGGGGTACAATGAGCAGTTCTTC.

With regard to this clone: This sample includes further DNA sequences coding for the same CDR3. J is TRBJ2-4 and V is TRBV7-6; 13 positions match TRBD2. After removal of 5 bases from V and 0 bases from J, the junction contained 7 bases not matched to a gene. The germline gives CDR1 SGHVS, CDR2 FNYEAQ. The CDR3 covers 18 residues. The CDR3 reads CASSPTSGGALAKNIQYF. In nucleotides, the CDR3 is TGTGCCAGCAGCCCTACTAGCGGGGGGGCCTTAGCCAAAAACATTCAGTACTTC.

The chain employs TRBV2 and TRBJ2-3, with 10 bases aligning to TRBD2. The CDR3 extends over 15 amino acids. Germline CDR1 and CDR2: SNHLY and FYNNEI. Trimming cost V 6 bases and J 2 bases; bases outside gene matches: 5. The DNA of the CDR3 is TGTGCCAGCAGAGTGACTAGCGGGTTCACAGATACGCAGTATTTT. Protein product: CASRVTSGFTDTQYF.

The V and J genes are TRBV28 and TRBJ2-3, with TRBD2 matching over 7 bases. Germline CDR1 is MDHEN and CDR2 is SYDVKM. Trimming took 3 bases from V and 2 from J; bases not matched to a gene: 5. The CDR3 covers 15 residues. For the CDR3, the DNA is TGTGCCAGCAGTTTCAGCGGGGCCAACACAGATACGCAGTATTTT. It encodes CASSFSGANTDTQYF.

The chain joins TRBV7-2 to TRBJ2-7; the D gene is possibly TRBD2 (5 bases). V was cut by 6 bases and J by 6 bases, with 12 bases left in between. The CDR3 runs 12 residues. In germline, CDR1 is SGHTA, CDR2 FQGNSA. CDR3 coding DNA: TGTGCCAGCAGAGAAACGGGGTTCGAGCAGTACTTC. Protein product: CASRETGFEQYF.

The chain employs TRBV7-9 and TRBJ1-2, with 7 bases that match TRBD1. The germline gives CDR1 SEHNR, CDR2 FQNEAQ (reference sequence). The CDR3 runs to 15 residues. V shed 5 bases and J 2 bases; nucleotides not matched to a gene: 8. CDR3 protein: CASSQSGTENYGYTF. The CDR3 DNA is TGTGCCAGCAGCCAATCCGGGACAGAGAACTATGGCTACACCTTC.

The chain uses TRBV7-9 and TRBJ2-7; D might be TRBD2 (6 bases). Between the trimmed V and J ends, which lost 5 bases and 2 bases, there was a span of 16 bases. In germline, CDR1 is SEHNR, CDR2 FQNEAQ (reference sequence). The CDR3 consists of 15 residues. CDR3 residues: CASSDPGLIAYEQYF. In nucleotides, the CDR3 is TGTGCCAGCAGCGATCCGGGACTTATCGCCTACGAGCAGTACTTC.

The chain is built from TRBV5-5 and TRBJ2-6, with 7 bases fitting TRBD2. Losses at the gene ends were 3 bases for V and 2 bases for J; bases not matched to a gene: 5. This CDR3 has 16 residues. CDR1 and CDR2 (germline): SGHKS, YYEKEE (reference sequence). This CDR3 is CASSWGGTAGANVLTF. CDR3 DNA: TGTGCCAGCAGCTGGGGGGGAACGGCTGGGGCCAACGTCCTGACTTTC. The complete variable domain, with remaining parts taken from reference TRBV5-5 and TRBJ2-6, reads DAGVTQSPTHLIKTRGQQVTLRCSPISGHKSVSWYQQVLGQGPQFIFQYYEKEERGRGNFPDRFSARQFPNYSSELNVNALLLGDSALYLCASSWGGTAGANVLTFGAGSRLTVL.

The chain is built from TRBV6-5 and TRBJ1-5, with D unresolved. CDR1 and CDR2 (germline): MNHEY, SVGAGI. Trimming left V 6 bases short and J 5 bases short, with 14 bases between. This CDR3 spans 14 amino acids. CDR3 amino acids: CASSRRRGDQPQHF. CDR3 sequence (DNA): TGTGCCAGCAGCCGACGGCGGGGAGATCAGCCCCAGCATTTT.

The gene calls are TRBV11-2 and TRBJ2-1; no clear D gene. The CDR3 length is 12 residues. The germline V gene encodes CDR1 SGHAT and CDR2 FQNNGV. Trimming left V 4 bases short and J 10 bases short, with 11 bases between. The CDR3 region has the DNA TGTGCCAGCAGCTCAGATAGCCGCGAGCAGTTCTTC. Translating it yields CASSSDSREQFF.

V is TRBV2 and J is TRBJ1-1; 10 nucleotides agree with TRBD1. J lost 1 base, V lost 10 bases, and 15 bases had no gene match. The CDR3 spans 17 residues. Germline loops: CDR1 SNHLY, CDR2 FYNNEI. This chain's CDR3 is CANRQGAAGWGNTEAFF. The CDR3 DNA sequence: TGTGCCAATCGACAGGGGGCGGCGGGATGGGGGAACACTGAAGCTTTCTTT.

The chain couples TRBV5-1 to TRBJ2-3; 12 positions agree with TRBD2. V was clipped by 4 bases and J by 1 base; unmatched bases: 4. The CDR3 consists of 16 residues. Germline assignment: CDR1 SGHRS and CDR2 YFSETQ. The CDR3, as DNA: TGCGCCAGCAGCAAGACTAGCGGGAGTCGCACAGATACGCAGTATTTT. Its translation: CASSKTSGSRTDTQYF.

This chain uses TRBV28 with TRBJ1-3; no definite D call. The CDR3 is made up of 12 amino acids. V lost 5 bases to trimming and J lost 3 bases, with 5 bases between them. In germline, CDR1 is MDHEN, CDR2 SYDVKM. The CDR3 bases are TGTGCCAGCAGTGGACTTGGAAACACCATATATTTT. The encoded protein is CASSGLGNTIYF.

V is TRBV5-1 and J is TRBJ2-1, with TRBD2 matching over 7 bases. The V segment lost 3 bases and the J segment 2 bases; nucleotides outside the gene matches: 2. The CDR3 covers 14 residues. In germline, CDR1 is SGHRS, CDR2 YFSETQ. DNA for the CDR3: TGCGCCAGCAGCTGGGGGGGGGCCTACAATGAGCAGTTCTTC. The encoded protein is CASSWGGAYNEQFF. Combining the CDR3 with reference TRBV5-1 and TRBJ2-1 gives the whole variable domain KAGVTQTPRYLIKTRGQQVTLSCSPISGHRSVSWYQQTPGQGLQFLFEYFSETQRNKGNFPGRFSGRQFSNSRSEMNVSTLELGDSALYLCASSWGGAYNEQFFGPGTRLTVL.

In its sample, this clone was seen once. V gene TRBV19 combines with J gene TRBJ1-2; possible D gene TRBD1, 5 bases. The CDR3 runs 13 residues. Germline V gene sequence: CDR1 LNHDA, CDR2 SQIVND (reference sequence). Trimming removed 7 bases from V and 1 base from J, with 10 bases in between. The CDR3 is CASTPTDNYGYTF. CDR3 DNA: TGTGCCAGTACCCCGACAGATAACTATGGCTACACCTTC.

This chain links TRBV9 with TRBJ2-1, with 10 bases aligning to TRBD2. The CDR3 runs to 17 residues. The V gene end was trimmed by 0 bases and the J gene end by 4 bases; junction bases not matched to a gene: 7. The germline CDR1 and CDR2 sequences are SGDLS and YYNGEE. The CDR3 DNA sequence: TGTGCCAGCAGCGTAGCTAGCGGGAGTTCTTTATACAATGAGCAGTTCTTC. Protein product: CASSVASGSSLYNEQFF.

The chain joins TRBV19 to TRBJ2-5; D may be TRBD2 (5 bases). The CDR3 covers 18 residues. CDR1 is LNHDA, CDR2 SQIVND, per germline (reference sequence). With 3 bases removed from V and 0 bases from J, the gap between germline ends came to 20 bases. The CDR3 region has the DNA TGTGCCAGTAGTATTAGTCTATTAGCGAGAGAGTACCAAGAGACCCAGTACTTC. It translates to CASSISLLAREYQETQYF.

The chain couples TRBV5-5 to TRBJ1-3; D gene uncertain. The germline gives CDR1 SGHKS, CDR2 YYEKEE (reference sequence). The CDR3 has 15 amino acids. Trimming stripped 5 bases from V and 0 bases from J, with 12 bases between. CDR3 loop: CASSSFAGSGNTIYF. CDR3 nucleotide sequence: TGTGCCAGCAGTTCCTTCGCGGGCTCTGGAAACACCATATATTTT.

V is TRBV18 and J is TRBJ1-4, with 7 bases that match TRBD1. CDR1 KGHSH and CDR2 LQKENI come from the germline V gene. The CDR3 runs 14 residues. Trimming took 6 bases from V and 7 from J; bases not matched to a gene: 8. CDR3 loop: CASSRQGAGEKLFF. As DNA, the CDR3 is TGTGCCAGCTCCCGACAGGGTGCGGGTGAAAAACTGTTTTTT.

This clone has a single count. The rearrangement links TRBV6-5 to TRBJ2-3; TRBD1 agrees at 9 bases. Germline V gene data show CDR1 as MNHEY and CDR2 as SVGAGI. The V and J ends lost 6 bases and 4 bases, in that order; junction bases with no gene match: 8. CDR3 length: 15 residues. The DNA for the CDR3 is TGTGCCAGCAGCCGACAGGGGGAGAGGTCAGATACGCAGTATTTT. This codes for CASSRQGERSDTQYF.